This entry is about one TCR beta chain. Its antigen is undetermined. The data belong to a study of cytomegalovirus exposure and HLA in healthy donors. Overall study: Early released data had about 80 million unique TCRs, all coming from HLA-typed donors.

Deletions cut 0 bases from V and 2 bases from J, with 15 bases between. Germline V CDR1 and CDR2: LNHNV, YYDKDF (reference sequence). The CDR3 spans 17 residues. General study results and limits: It was assumed in the presence/absence analyses that sequencing depth was roughly uniform across donors.

The PCR ran on 60 Vbeta and 13 Jbeta primers. The assay was immunoSEQ multiplex PCR, and TCRdb's table has in-frame clones only and misses some. The sample shows about 160,000 clones, about 80% of them seen only once. This sequence joins TRBV15 and TRBJ2-3, with D tentatively TRBD2 (7 bases). The sequence derives from a man aged 25-45 years in good health and CMV-seropositive. The sequenced sample was PBMCs. The CDR3 region has the DNA TGTGCCACCAGCAGAGATCCGAGGGGGGGGAACACAGATACGCAGTATTTT. It yields the protein CATSRDPRGGNTDTQYF.